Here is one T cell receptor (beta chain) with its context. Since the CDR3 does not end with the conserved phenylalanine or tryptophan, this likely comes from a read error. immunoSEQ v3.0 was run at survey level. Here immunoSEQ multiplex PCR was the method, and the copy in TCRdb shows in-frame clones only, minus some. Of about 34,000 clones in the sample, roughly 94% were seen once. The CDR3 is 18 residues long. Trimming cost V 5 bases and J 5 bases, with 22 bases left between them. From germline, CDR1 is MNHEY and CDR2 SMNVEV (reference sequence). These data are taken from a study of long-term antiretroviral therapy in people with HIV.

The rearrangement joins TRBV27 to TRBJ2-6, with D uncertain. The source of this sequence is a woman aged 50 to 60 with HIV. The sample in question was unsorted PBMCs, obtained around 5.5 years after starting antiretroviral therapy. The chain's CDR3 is CASSRSIWLQSRANVLTL. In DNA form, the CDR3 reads TGTGCCAGCAGTCGTTCTATCTGGCTACAAAGTCGGGCCAACGTCCTGACTTTA.